The source of this T cell receptor (beta chain) is a study of cytomegalovirus exposure and HLA in healthy donors. Study-wide background: The early release's HLA-typed donors yielded 78 million or so unique TCRs.

As for this clone: Its matching antigen is unknown.

Points from the study as a whole: What TCR beta sequences reportedly achieved was accurate prediction of HLA-A and HLA-B alleles in most subjects. According to a later analysis, donors in an Asian-associated ancestry cluster reportedly had fewer N-insertions than the roughly 720-donor mean. The classifier, whose performance was assessed in both the original and validation cohorts, reportedly diagnosed cytomegalovirus status with high specificity and sensitivity.

PCR was performed using 60 Vbeta and 13 Jbeta primers. Sequenced by immunoSEQ multiplex PCR; TCRdb stores in-frame clones only, minus some. The sample shows about 130,000 clones, about 84% of them seen only once. This TCR was sampled from a man aged 35-49 years in good health and CMV-seronegative. Specimen: PBMCs.

CDR3 sequence: CASSYTPGAGDEQYF. Written as DNA, the CDR3 is TGTGCCAGCAGTTACACCCCTGGGGCAGGGGACGAGCAGTACTTC. This chain joins TRBV6-5 and TRBJ2-7; a weak D match, TRBD1 (6 bases). Germline CDR1 is MNHEY and CDR2 is SVGAGI. Trimming pared 2 bases from V and 5 bases from J, leaving 16 bases between. This CDR3 region has 15 residues.